The next 11 T cell receptor beta chains were all read from a single sample in a study of CD8+CD57+ T cells in acquired aplastic anemia. Genomic DNA constituted the template upon which TCR beta VDJ and CDR3 profiling was performed. A single record per CDR3 protein comes from TCRdb applying MiXCR to the reads. There are hundreds of thousands of distinct CDR3 sequences in the sample; about a third occur only once, and roughly 0.89% lies in the top ten. Sequenced patients had shown CD8+CD57+ cell expansion by flow cytometry. The sample comprised sorted CD4+, CD8+, or CD8+CD57+ T cells (not recorded which) from PBMCs. The receptors originated from a human donor with aplastic anemia.

This clonotype was found a few times. This chain uses TRBV19 with TRBJ2-5, with 15 bases fitting TRBD2. Germline assignment: CDR1 LNHDA and CDR2 SQIVND (reference sequence). The V gene end was trimmed by 10 bases and the J gene end by 1 base; junction bases not matched to a gene: 13. The CDR3 extends over 18 amino acids. CDR3 in amino acids: CANAPGLAGGIPQETQYF. DNA of the CDR3: TGTGCCAACGCCCCCGGACTAGCGGGGGGGATCCCCCAAGAGACCCAGTACTTC.

This clonotype has a count of ten or more. The chain recombines TRBV2 with TRBJ1-6; TRBD1 is a possible D gene (5 bases). The CDR3 is made up of 14 amino acids. The germline V and J ends were trimmed by 7 bases and 5 bases, with 12 bases remaining between them. Germline loops: CDR1 SNHLY, CDR2 FYNNEI. This chain's CDR3 is CASTGTGNNSPLHF. Written as DNA, the CDR3 is TGTGCCAGCACTGGGACGGGTAATAATTCACCCCTCCACTTT. The whole variable domain, remainder taken from reference TRBV2 and TRBJ1-6, is EPEVTQTPSHQVTQMGQEVILRCVPISNHLYFYWYRQILGQKVEFLVSFYNNEISEKSEIFDDQFSVERPDGSNFTLKIRSTKLEDSAMYFCASTGTGNNSPLHFGNGTRLTVT.

This clonotype has just a few counts. The chain couples TRBV2 to TRBJ2-7; 12 bases are a match to TRBD2. The CDR3 is 15 residues long. V dropped 6 bases and J dropped 6; count of bases not matched to a gene: 9. Germline CDR1 and CDR2: SNHLY and FYNNEI. CDR3 nucleotides: TGTGCCAGCAGCCCTGGACTAGCGGGGCTGGGCGAGCAGTACTTC. Its protein product is CASSPGLAGLGEQYF.

This clonotype has more than one count but fewer than ten. The chain employs TRBV7-9 and TRBJ1-1; no reliable D call. Germline V gene sequence: CDR1 SEHNR, CDR2 FQNEAQ (reference sequence). Trimming shortened V by 5 bases and J by 5 bases, and 15 bases separated the two germline ends. The CDR3 length is 14 residues. CDR3 nucleotide sequence: TGTGCCAGCAGCCCCCTCAACTCCGGGACTGAAGCTTTCTTT. Translated: CASSPLNSGTEAFF.

This clonotype was observed a single time. The chain joins TRBV6-5 to TRBJ2-2; TRBD2 aligns across 8 bases. The CDR3 contains 16 residues. CDR1 is MNHEY and CDR2 is SVGAGI in the germline V gene. Trimming removed 4 bases from V and 6 bases from J; junction bases left unmatched: 10. The CDR3 region is CASSSAGGGSAGELFF. The DNA of the CDR3 is TGTGCCAGCAGTTCTGCGGGAGGCGGTAGCGCCGGGGAGCTGTTTTTT.

This clonotype was counted a few times. The chain has TRBV20-1 and TRBJ2-1; D is tentatively TRBD1 or TRBD2 (5 bases each). The CDR3 length is 17 residues. Trimming left V 0 bases short and J 8 bases short, with 23 bases between. Germline V gene lookup returns CDR1 DFQATT and CDR2 SNEGSKA (reference sequence). DNA for the CDR3: TGCAGTGCTAGAGACCGTTGGGGGACCATAAATGGGGATGAGCAGTTCTTC. Translation gives CSARDRWGTINGDEQFF.

About this clonotype: This sequence may be a read error, since a much larger clone differs from it by one base. The chain has TRBV11-2 and TRBJ2-3; the D is unclear. Looked up from germline, CDR1 is SGHAT and CDR2 is FQNNGV. The CDR3 consists of 14 residues. The CDR3 nucleotides are TGTGCCTGCAGCTTAGAAGGTAGCACAGATACGCAGTATTTT. Protein sequence: CACSLEGSTDTQYF.

The chain has TRBV10-3 and TRBJ2-7; 10 bases are a match to TRBD2. V lost 10 bases, J lost 5 bases, and 14 bases stayed unmatched. This CDR3 has 15 residues. In germline, CDR1 is ENHRY, CDR2 SYGVKD. CDR3 sequence (DNA): TGTGCCAGCTCACCCTCTAGCGGGAGAATCCACGAGCAGTACTTC. Its protein product is CASSPSSGRIHEQYF.

There are a few counts of this clonotype. The V call is TRBV2, the J call TRBJ2-7; 10 bases match TRBD1. CDR1 is SNHLY, CDR2 FYNNEI, per germline. The CDR3 totals 15 residues. J gave up 4 bases and V 5 bases, and 8 bases lay outside the gene matches. CDR3 region: CASSPRTGQGYEQYF. The CDR3 DNA reads TGTGCCAGCAGTCCACGCACGGGACAGGGGTACGAGCAGTACTTC.

V usage is TRBV19 and J usage is TRBJ1-1; D is possibly TRBD1 (6 bases). V shed 2 bases and J shed 7 bases, with 11 bases lying between them. CDR1 is LNHDA and CDR2 is SQIVND in the germline V gene (reference sequence). The CDR3 consists of 13 residues. In nucleotides, the CDR3 is TGTGCCAGTAGTATACCCAGGGGAATTGAAGCTTTCTTT. Residues: CASSIPRGIEAFF.

This chain joins TRBV29-1 and TRBJ2-7, with D perhaps being TRBD1 or TRBD2 (5 bases each). The CDR3 runs 14 residues. Trimming removed 2 bases at V and 5 bases at J, with 16 bases between. Germline assignment: CDR1 SQVTM and CDR2 ANQGSEA. The CDR3 region is CSVETPTWDDEQYF. CDR3 nucleotides: TGCAGCGTTGAAACTCCCACGTGGGACGACGAGCAGTACTTC.